The clone carrying this T cell receptor beta chain was counted many times. Its antigen is as yet unknown. The sample comes from a study of T-cell reconstitution after alpha-beta-depleted transplantation in children. The germline V gene has CDR1 DFQATT and CDR2 SNEGSKA (reference sequence). The CDR3 covers 14 residues. V was shortened by 3 bases and J by 4 bases, with 13 bases between the two germline ends. Study-wide results and caveats: Expanded graft clones, several hundred of them, were reportedly the source of alpha-beta T cells about two months after transplant.

Molecular barcoding with unique molecular identifiers was used for the TCRbeta library. Via MiXCR, TCRdb re-called the PCR reads, giving one row per CDR3 protein. The sample has about 600,000 distinct CDR3 sequences, about an eighth seen once. The source material was PBMCs, mostly from graft donor cells, sampled 360 days after TCRalphabeta/CD19-depleted stem cell transplant. This sequence originates from a male patient younger than 18 who had a stem cell transplant for acute myeloid leukemia, so the T cells may come from the graft donor. The chain uses TRBV20-1 and TRBJ2-1; perhaps D is TRBD1 or TRBD2 (5 bases each). CDR3 region: CSASKGTLYNEQFF. CDR3 in DNA: TGCAGTGCTAGTAAGGGGACCCTTTACAATGAGCAGTTCTTC.